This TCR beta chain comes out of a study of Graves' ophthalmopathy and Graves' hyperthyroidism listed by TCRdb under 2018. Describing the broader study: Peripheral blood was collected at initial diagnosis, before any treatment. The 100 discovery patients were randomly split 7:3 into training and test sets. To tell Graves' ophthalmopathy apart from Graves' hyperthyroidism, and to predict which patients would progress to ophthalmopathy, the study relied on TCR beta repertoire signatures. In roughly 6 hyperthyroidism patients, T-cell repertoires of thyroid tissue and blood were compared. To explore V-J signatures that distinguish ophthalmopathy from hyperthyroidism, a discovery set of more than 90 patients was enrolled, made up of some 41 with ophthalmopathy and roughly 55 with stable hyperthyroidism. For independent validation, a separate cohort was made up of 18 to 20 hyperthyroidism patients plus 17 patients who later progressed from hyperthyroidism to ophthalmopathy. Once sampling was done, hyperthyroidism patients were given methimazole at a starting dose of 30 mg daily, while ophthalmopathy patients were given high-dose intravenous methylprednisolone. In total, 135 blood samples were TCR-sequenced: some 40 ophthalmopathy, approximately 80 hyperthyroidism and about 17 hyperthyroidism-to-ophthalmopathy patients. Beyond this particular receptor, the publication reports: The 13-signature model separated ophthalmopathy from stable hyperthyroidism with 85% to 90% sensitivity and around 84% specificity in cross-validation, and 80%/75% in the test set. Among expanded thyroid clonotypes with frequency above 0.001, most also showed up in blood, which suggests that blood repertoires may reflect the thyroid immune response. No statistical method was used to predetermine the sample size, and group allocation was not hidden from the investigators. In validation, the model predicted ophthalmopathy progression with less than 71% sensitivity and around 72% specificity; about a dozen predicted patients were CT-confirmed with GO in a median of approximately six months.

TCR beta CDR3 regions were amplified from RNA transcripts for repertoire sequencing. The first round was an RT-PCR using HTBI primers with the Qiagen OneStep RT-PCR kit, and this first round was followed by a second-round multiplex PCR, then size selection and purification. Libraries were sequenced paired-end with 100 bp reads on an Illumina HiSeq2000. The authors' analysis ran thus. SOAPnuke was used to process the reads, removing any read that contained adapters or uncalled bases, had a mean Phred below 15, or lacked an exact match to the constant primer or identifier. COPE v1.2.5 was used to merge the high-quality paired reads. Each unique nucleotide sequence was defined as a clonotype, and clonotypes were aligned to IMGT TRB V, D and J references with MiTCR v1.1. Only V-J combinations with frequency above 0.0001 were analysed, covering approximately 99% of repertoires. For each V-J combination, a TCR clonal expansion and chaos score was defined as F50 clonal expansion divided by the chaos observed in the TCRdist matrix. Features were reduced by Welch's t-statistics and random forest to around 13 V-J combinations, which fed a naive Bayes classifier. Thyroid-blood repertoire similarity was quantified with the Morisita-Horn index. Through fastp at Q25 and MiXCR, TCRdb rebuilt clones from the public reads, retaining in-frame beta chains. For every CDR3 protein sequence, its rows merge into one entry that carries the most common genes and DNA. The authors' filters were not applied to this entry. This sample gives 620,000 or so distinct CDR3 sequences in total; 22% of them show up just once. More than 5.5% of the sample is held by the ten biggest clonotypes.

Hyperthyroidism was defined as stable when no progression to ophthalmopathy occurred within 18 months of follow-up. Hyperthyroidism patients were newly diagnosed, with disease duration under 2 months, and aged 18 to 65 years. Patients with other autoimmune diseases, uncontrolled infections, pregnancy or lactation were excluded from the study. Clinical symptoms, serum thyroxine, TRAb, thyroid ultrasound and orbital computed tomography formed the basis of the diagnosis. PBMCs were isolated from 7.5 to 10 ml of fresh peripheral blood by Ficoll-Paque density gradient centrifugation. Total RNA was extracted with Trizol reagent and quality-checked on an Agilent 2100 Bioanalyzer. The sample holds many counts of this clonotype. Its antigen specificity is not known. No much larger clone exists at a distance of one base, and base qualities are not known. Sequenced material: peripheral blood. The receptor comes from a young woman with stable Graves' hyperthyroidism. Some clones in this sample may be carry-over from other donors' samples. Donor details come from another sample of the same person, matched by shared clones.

The DNA sequence is as follows: TGTGCCAGCACCTTCCATAGGGACTACACTGAAGCTTTCTTT. It is translated as CASTFHRDYTEAFF. Rearrangement joined TRBV6-2 or TRBV6-3 to TRBJ1-1; the best D guess is TRBD1, with 5 bases matching. Taken from cysteine to phenylalanine, the CDR3 has 14 residues. The CDR3 DNA has 42 bases and is translated from base 1. The germline V gene supplies CDR1 MNHEY and CDR2 SVGEGT. A distance of 15 bases separates the germline ends of V and J, which lose 7 bases and 3 bases respectively.